Here is one T cell receptor beta chain with its context. This CDR3 region has 15 residues. V lost 0 bases and J lost 1, with 10 bases in between. The germline CDR1 and CDR2 sequences are SGDLS and YYNGEE. The data stem from a study of long-term antiretroviral therapy in people with HIV. The overall study: Collection dates of the earliest samples fall about a decade before the 2015 immediate-ART recommendation.

Version v3.0 of the immunoSEQ assay was performed at survey level. In sequencing, roughly 35,000-55,000 T-cell genomes per sample were targeted. Libraries were prepared by immunoSEQ multiplex PCR; TCRdb keeps only in-frame clonotypes and omits some of them. The sample yields 30,000 to 45,000 clones, 80% seen once. Samples held roughly 0.95-11 million cryopreserved PBMC before DNA extraction. The sequence came from a young man with HIV. The rearrangement uses TRBV9 and TRBJ1-1; D is ambiguous. The input for sequencing was unsorted PBMCs, taken 3.4 years after starting antiretroviral therapy. The CDR3 nucleotides read TGTGCCAGCAGCGTAGCAATCACAGCGAACACTGAAGCTTTCTTT. Its protein product is CASSVAITANTEAFF.